This T cell receptor (beta chain) was sequenced during a study of OX40 agonist ivuxolimab in advanced cancers. About the research overall: One patient with hepatocellular carcinoma and two with cutaneous melanoma, three in all, had partial responses. Overall study results and limits: There was clonal expansion of CD4+ and CD8+ blood T cells by week 6 at 0.1 to 3.0 mg/kg.

This clone occurred once. Its antigen is as yet unknown. The J segment lost 0 bases and the V segment lost 5 bases, leaving 10 bases of the junction unmatched. Germline loops: CDR1 SEHNR, CDR2 FQNEAQ (reference sequence). The CDR3 loop spans 17 amino acids. TCRdb's table, derived via immunoSEQ multiplex PCR, lists solely in-frame clones and lacks some. The sample carries 35,000 to 40,000 clones, 70% to 85% recorded once. The TCR was taken from an adult with an advanced solid tumor such as melanoma, head and neck, liver or kidney cancer. The sequencing used CD4+ or CD8+ T cells sorted from blood, collected in a trial of the OX40 agonist ivuxolimab. The rearrangement links TRBV7-9 to TRBJ1-3; TRBD1 matches 7 bases. As DNA, the CDR3 is TGTGCCAGCAGCCCAGTCTTGGGACAGATCTCTGGAAACACCATATATTTT. Translated, it gives CASSPVLGQISGNTIYF. Filled out from reference TRBV7-9 and TRBJ1-3, the complete variable domain reads DTGVSQNPRHKITKRGQNVTFRCDPISEHNRLYWYRQTLGQGPEFLTYFQNEAQLEKSRLLSDRFSAERPKGSFSTLEIQRTEQGDSAMYLCASSPVLGQISGNTIYFGEGSWLTVV.